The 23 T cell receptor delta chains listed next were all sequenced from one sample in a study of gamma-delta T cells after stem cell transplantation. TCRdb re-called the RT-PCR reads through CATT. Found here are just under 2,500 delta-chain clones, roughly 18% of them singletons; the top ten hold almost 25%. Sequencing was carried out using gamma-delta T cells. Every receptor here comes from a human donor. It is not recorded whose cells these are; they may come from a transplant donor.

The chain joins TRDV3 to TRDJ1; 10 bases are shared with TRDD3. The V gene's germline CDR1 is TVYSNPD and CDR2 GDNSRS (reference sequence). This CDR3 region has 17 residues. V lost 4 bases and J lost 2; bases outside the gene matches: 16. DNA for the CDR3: TGTGCCTCCCCCCTCCTGGGGTGGGGGATACCGACCGATAAACTCATCTTT. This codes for CASPLLGWGIPTDKLIF.

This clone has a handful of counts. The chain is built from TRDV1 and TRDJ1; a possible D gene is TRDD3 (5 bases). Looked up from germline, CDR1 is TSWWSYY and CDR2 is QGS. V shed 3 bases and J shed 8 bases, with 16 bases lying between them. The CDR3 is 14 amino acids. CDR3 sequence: CALGELRGPGKLIF. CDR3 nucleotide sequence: TGTGCTCTTGGGGAGTTACGGGGACCGGGGAAACTCATCTTT.

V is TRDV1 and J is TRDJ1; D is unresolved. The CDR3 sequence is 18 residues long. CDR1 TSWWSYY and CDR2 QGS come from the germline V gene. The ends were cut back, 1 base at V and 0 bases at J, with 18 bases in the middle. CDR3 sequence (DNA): TGTGCTCTTGGGGAACCCTTAGGCTACCCACCGTACACCGATAAACTCATCTTT. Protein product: CALGEPLGYPPYTDKLIF.

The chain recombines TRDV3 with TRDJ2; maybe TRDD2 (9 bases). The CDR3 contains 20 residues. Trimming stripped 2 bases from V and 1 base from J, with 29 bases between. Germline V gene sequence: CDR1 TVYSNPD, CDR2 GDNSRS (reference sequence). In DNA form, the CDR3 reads TGTGCCTTTCGGGCCTTCCTACGTAGTTTGGGATACGTTTTGACAGCACAACTCTTCTTT. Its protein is CAFRAFLRSLGYVLTAQLFF.

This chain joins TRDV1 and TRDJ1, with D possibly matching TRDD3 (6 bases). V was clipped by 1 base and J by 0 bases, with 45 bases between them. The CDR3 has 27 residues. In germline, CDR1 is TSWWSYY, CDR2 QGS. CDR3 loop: CALGEPGPIFPFGGWGHYSQYTDKLIF. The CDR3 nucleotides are TGTGCTCTTGGGGAACCAGGCCCAATCTTCCCTTTTGGAGGATGGGGGCACTACTCCCAGTACACCGATAAACTCATCTTT.

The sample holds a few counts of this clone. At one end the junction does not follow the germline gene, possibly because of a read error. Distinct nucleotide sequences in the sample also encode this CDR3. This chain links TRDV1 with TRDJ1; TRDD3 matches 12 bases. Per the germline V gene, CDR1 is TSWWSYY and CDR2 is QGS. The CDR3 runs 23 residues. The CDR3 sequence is CALGTHFLLRVGTGGYPTDKLIF. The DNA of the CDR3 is TGCGCTCTTGGGACTCACTTCCTACTCCGCGTAGGTACTGGGGGATACCCAACCGATAAACTCATCTTT.

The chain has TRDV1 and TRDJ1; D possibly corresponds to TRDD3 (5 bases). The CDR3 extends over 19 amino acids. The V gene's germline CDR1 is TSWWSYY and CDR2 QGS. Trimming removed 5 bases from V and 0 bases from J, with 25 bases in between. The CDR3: CALGKIYRGEDWNTDKLIF. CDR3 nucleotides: TGTGCTCTTGGGAAGATTTATCGTGGGGAGGACTGGAACACCGATAAACTCATCTTT.

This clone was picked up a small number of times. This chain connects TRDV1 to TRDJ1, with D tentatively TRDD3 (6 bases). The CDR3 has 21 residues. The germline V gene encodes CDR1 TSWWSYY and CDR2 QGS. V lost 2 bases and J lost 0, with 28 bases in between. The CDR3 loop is CALGESLGLCTGTGDTDKLIF. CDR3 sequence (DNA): TGTGCTCTTGGGGAATCATTGGGGCTCTGTACTGGGACGGGGGACACCGATAAACTCATCTTT.

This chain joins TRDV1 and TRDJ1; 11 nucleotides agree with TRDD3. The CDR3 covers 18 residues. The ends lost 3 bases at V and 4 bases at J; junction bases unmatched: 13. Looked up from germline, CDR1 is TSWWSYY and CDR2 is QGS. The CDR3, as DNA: TGTGCTCTTGGGGAGCCTTTCGCCCACTGGGGGATAAGCGATAAACTCATCTTT. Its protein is CALGEPFAHWGISDKLIF.

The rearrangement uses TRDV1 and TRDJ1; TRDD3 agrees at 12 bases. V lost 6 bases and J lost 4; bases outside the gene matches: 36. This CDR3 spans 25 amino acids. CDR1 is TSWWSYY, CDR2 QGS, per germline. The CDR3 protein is CALGPSAGGFPPPWGIRVFVDKLIF. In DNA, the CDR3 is TGTGCTCTTGGACCCTCCGCTGGAGGCTTTCCTCCTCCCTGGGGGATACGCGTATTCGTCGATAAACTCATCTTT.

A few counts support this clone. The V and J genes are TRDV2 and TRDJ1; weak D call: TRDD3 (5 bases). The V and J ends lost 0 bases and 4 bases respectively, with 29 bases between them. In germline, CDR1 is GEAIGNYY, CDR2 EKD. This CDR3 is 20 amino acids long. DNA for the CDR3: TGTGCCTGTGACACCCCACCGGGGCCGCACTATTGCAGTGGGGACGATAAACTCATCTTT. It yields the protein CACDTPPGPHYCSGDDKLIF.

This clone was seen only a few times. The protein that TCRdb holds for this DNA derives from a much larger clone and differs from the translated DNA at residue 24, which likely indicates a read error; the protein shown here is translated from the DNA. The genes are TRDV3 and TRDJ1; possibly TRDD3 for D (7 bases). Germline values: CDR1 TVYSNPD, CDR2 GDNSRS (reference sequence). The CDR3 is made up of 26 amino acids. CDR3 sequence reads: CASSGWNGLPQSLTGEIRWCADKPIF. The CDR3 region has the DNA TGTGCCTCCTCGGGATGGAATGGCCTTCCCCAGTCCCTTACTGGGGAAATACGCTGGTGCGCCGATAAACCCATCTTT.

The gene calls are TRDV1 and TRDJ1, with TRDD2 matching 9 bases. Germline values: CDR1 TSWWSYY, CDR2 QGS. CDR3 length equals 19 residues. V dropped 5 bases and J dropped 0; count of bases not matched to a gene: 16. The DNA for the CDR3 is TGTGCTCTTGGGCCTCCTTCCTACCTGTACTGGGGTTACACCGATAAACTCATCTTT. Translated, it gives CALGPPSYLYWGYTDKLIF.

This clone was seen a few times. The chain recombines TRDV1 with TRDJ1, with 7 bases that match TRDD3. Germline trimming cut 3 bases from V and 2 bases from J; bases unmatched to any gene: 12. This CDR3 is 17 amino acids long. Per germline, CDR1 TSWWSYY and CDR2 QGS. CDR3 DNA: TGTGCTCTTGGGGACCCTACGGTGGGATACATTACCGATAAACTCATCTTT. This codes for CALGDPTVGYITDKLIF.

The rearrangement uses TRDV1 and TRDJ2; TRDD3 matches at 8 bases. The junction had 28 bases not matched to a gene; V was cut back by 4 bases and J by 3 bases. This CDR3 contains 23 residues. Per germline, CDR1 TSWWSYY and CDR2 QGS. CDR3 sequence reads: CALGAALPAVVLGGYRLTAQLFF. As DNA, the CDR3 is TGTGCTCTTGGGGCCGCACTTCCTGCCGTTGTACTGGGGGGCTACCGGCTGACAGCACAACTCTTCTTT.

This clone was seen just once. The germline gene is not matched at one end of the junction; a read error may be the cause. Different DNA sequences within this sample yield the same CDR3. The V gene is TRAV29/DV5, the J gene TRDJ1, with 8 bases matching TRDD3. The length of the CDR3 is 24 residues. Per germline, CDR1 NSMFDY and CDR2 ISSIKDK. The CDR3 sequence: CAATCFPPVSFTGGLRVHTDKLIF. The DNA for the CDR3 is TGTGCGGCAACCTGTTTCCCACCCGTCTCATTTACTGGGGGGCTTCGGGTTCACACCGATAAACTCATCTTT.

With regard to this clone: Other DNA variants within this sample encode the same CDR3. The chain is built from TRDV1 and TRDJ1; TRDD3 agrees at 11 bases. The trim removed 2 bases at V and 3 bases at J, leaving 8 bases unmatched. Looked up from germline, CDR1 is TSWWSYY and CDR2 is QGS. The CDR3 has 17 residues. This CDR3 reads CALGENILGDKSDKLIF. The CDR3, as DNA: TGTGCTCTTGGGGAAAACATACTGGGGGATAAGTCCGATAAACTCATCTTT.

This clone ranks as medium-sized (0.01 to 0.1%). The CDR3 sequence: CACDTLEGSISDKLIF. In DNA, the CDR3 is TGTGCCTGTGACACCCTGGAAGGATCAATCTCCGATAAACTCATCTTT. The V gene is TRDV2, the J gene TRDJ1; the D is unclear. The germline V gene encodes CDR1 GEAIGNYY and CDR2 EKD. CDR3 length: 16 amino acids. Deletions cut 0 bases from V and 3 bases from J, with 16 bases between.

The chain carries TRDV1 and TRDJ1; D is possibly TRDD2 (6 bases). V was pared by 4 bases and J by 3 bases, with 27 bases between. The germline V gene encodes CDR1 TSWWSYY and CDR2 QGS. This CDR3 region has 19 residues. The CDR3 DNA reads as TGTGCTCTTGGGGCTGTCATCCTACGGTGGGGCGCTGAACCCGATAAACTCATCTTT. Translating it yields CALGAVILRWGAEPDKLIF.

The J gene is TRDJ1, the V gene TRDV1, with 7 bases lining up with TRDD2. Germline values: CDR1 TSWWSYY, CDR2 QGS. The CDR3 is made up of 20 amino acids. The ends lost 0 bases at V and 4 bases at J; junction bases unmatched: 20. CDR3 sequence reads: CALGELDSYRGVHAGDKLIF. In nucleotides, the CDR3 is TGTGCTCTTGGGGAACTTGATTCCTACCGTGGGGTTCACGCGGGCGATAAACTCATCTTT.

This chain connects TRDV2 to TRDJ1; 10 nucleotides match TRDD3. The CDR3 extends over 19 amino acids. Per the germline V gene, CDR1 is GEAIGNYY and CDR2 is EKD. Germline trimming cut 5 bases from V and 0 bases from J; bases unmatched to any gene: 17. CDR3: CACAHLKGDTRKDTDKLIF. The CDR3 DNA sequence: TGTGCCTGTGCCCATCTAAAGGGGGATACGCGAAAGGACACCGATAAACTCATCTTT.

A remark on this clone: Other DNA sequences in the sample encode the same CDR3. This CDR3 is CALGEPDTSAFLLLVGGRTDKLIF. The CDR3 DNA follows: TGTGCTCTTGGGGAACCAGATACCTCGGCCTTCCTACTTCTAGTGGGGGGGCGGACCGATAAACTCATCTTT. The chain carries TRDV1 and TRDJ1; 9 bases align to TRDD2. The V gene end was trimmed by 1 base and the J gene end by 2 bases; junction bases not matched to a gene: 29. This CDR3 has 24 amino acids. Germline lookup yields CDR1 TSWWSYY and CDR2 QGS.

CDR3 sequence reads: CALGEPYLQPPPYWGTIYTDKLIF. CDR3 sequence (DNA): TGTGCTCTTGGGGAACCGTACCTACAACCCCCGCCGTACTGGGGGACCATTTACACCGATAAACTCATCTTT. The chain has TRDV1 and TRDJ1; the match to TRDD3 covers 9 bases. Germline loops: CDR1 TSWWSYY, CDR2 QGS. Losses at the gene ends were 1 base for V and 0 bases for J; bases not matched to a gene: 27. The CDR3 extends over 24 amino acids.